The clone carrying this TCR beta chain occurred a few times. Its antigen remains unknown. Clones were sequenced by immunoSEQ multiplex PCR, and TCRdb holds only the in-frame ones, with some missing. The sample consists of some 7,100 clones, roughly half of them appearing once. The data stem from a study of CD4+ T cells in melanoma. Broader study findings: CD8+ T cell, macrophage and B cell function reportedly correlated with neoantigen-specific CD4+ T cells. Diverse differentiation states were reported for melanoma neoantigen-specific CD4+ T cells.

This CDR3 contains 16 residues. Germline V lookup: CDR1 SGHDN, CDR2 FVKESK. The trim removed 3 bases at V and 5 bases at J, leaving 10 bases unmatched. The receptor was derived from a human donor with melanoma. What was sequenced was cells from a culture (not recorded whether cultured in vitro). The chain has TRBV14 and TRBJ1-1; 9 bases agree with TRBD1. The CDR3 spells CASSHGTGGWWTEAFF. CDR3 nucleotides: TGTGCCAGCAGCCATGGAACAGGGGGCTGGTGGACTGAAGCTTTCTTT.